A single sample is the source of the 16 T cell receptor beta chains below, sequenced in a study of breast tumors, draining lymph nodes, adjacent tissues. Samples came from axillary lymph nodes draining the breast cancer. TCRdb itself ran the multiplex PCR reads through MiXCR, one entry per CDR3 protein. The sample shows about 200,000 distinct CDR3 sequences, roughly 29% of them seen only once. The specimen was axillary lymph node tissue. These receptors originate from a female donor with breast cancer. Some clones in this sample may be carry-over from other donors' samples.

This clonotype was detected many times. For the CDR3, the DNA is TGTGCCAGCAGTTCCTCCGGGACAGGGTCCACCGGGGAGCTGTTTTTT. Residues: CASSSSGTGSTGELFF. V gene TRBV12-3 or TRBV12-4 combines with J gene TRBJ2-2, with TRBD1 identical over 9 bases. With 4 bases clipped from V and 4 bases from J, the junction kept 7 bases outside the gene matches. There are 16 residues in the CDR3.

As concerns this clonotype: The junction and the germline gene differ at one end; a read error may be behind it. This chain uses TRBV6-2 or TRBV6-3 with TRBJ2-7, with 8 bases identical to TRBD1. Germline V lookup: CDR1 MNHEY, CDR2 SVGEGT. The CDR3 length is 14 residues. CDR3 in DNA: TGCGTCAGCAGTTCTAGTCTCAGGGGGCCTGAGCAGTACTTC. Residues: CVSSSSLRGPEQYF.

This chain connects TRBV24-1 to TRBJ2-1; 12 bases are shared with TRBD2. Per the germline V gene, CDR1 is KGHDR and CDR2 is SFDVKD. With V trimmed by 7 bases and J by 0 bases, 3 bases remained unmatched. CDR3 length: 16 residues. The CDR3 is CATRPTSGSSYNEQFF. The CDR3 DNA follows: TGTGCCACCAGACCGACTAGCGGGAGCTCCTACAATGAGCAGTTCTTC.

This clonotype appeared many times. The chain combines TRBV19 with TRBJ2-1; TRBD2 matches at 10 bases. This CDR3 has 18 residues. J was trimmed by 1 base and V by 5 bases; bases with no gene match: 11. Germline V gives CDR1 LNHDA, CDR2 SQIVND (reference sequence). CDR3 nucleotide sequence: TGTGCCAGTAGTCCCGAAGGTCGACTAGCGGGTTCCTACAATGAGCAGTTCTTC. Its translation: CASSPEGRLAGSYNEQFF.

This clonotype was recorded many times. The chain combines TRBV12-3 or TRBV12-4 with TRBJ2-1; D ambiguous. There are 14 residues in the CDR3. V shed 6 bases and J shed 4 bases, with 13 bases lying between them. The CDR3 loop is CASSNSPRYNEQFF. The CDR3 coding sequence is TGTGCCAGCAGCAACAGCCCTAGGTACAATGAGCAGTTCTTC.

This clonotype was counted many times. This sequence joins TRBV4-1 and TRBJ2-7; D ambiguous. CDR1 MGHRA and CDR2 YSYEKL come from the germline V gene. The CDR3 runs to 16 residues. V was cut by 0 bases and J by 4 bases, with 16 bases left in between. The CDR3 spells CASSQDHTGRIYEQYF. The CDR3 nucleotides read TGCGCCAGCAGCCAAGATCATACGGGTAGGATATACGAGCAGTACTTC.

At least ten counts were recorded for this clonotype. The chain recombines TRBV7-3 with TRBJ2-1; D remains ambiguous. This CDR3 contains 13 residues. CDR1 and CDR2 from the germline V gene are SGHTA and FQGTGA. V was trimmed by 4 bases and J by 7 bases, leaving 11 bases between them. CDR3 in amino acids: CASSSFLENEQFF. The CDR3 DNA reads TGTGCCAGCAGCTCGTTTCTAGAAAATGAGCAGTTCTTC.

The sample holds a few counts of this clonotype. This chain links TRBV20-1 with TRBJ1-5; perhaps TRBD1 as D (5 bases). The germline V gene has CDR1 DFQATT and CDR2 SNEGSKA (reference sequence). This CDR3 contains 20 residues. Trimming took off 0 bases at V and 2 bases at J, with 26 bases between the two ends. The CDR3 loop reads CSARDFGGGGTIGGNQPQHF. For the CDR3, the DNA is TGCAGTGCTAGAGATTTCGGGGGGGGGGGGACGATTGGTGGCAATCAGCCCCAGCATTTT.

The sample holds many counts of this clonotype. The rearrangement links TRBV19 to TRBJ2-1; TRBD1 agrees at 7 bases. Germline V CDR1 and CDR2: LNHDA, SQIVND (reference sequence). Unmatched junction bases numbered 4, after V lost 4 bases and J lost 1 base. CDR3 size: 15 residues. The CDR3 DNA sequence: TGTGCCAGTAGTAAACAGGGGACATCCTACAATGAGCAGTTCTTC. This codes for CASSKQGTSYNEQFF. Using reference TRBV19 and TRBJ2-1 for the parts outside the CDR3, the full variable domain is DGGITQSPKYLFRKEGQNVTLSCEQNLNHDAMYWYRQDPGQGLRLIYYSQIVNDFQKGDIAEGYSVSREKKESFPLTVTSAQKNPTAFYLCASSKQGTSYNEQFFGPGTRLTVL.

This clonotype was seen repeatedly, ten times or more. The chain is built from TRBV7-9 and TRBJ2-1; D gene uncertain. The CDR3 consists of 11 residues. Germline V gene lookup returns CDR1 SEHNR and CDR2 FQNEAQ (reference sequence). V shed 3 bases and J shed 3 bases, with 0 bases lying between them. CDR3 sequence (DNA): TGTGCCAGCAGCTTCTACAATGAGCAGTTCTTC. Translated, it gives CASSFYNEQFF.

Ten or more counts support this clonotype. The CDR3 reads CSADPYRGLGNEQYF. CDR3 sequence (DNA): TGCAGTGCGGATCCTTACAGGGGGTTAGGGAACGAGCAGTACTTC. This rearrangement joins TRBV20-1 to TRBJ2-7, with 8 nucleotides matching TRBD1. Germline loops: CDR1 DFQATT, CDR2 SNEGSKA (reference sequence). V lost 6 bases, J lost 5 bases, and 15 bases stayed unmatched. The CDR3 is made up of 15 amino acids.

This clonotype has at least ten counts. The chain couples TRBV12-3 or TRBV12-4 to TRBJ2-3; D is unresolved. V was clipped by 0 bases and J by 0 bases, with 13 bases between them. CDR3 length: 17 residues. This CDR3 is CASSLAWARSSTDTQYF. The CDR3 DNA follows: TGTGCCAGCAGTTTAGCGTGGGCTAGATCTAGCACAGATACGCAGTATTTT.

This clonotype was detected ten times or more. The chain joins TRBV12-3 or TRBV12-4 to TRBJ2-5; D is undetermined. This CDR3 comprises 14 residues. Between the trimmed V and J ends, which lost 1 base and 2 bases, there was a span of 8 bases. This CDR3 reads CASSLGSQQETQYF. CDR3 nucleotides: TGTGCCAGCAGTTTAGGCTCTCAACAAGAGACCCAGTACTTC.

This chain joins TRBV27 and TRBJ2-3; 7 bases are shared with TRBD2. The CDR3 is 16 residues long. With V trimmed by 1 base and J by 3 bases, 7 bases remained unmatched. Germline assignment: CDR1 MNHEY and CDR2 SMNVEV (reference sequence). DNA for the CDR3: TGTGCCAGCAGTTTATGGGCTAGCGGCGCGACAGATACGCAGTATTTT. As protein: CASSLWASGATDTQYF.

This clonotype was detected ten times or more. This rearrangement joins TRBV11-2 to TRBJ2-7, with 9 bases identical to TRBD2. Looked up from germline, CDR1 is SGHAT and CDR2 is FQNNGV. V shed 5 bases and J 0 bases; nucleotides not matched to a gene: 8. CDR3 length: 16 amino acids. CDR3 region: CASSPKRGAISYEQYF. Here the CDR3 DNA reads TGTGCCAGCAGCCCTAAGCGGGGGGCAATCTCCTACGAGCAGTACTTC. Full variable domain (missing parts from reference TRBV11-2 and TRBJ2-7): EAGVAQSPRYKIIEKRQSVAFWCNPISGHATLYWYQQILGQGPKLLIQFQNNGVVDDSQLPKDRFSAERLKGVDSTLKIQPAKLEDSAVYLCASSPKRGAISYEQYFGPGTRLTVT.

This clonotype has at least ten counts. The V and J genes are TRBV6-5 and TRBJ2-3; D is uncertain. Per germline, CDR1 MNHEY and CDR2 SVGAGI. V was clipped by 2 bases and J by 0 bases, with 6 bases between them. This CDR3 has 14 residues. The CDR3 sequence is CASSYGSSTDTQYF. The CDR3, as DNA: TGTGCCAGCAGTTACGGATCTAGCACAGATACGCAGTATTTT.